A selection of T cell receptor beta chains follows, all from one sample in a study of blood T cell repertoires in COVID-19. Assay: immunoSEQ multiplex PCR; the TCRdb copy retains only in-frame clones and omits some. Here the sample spans approximately 260,000 clones, roughly 85% being singletons. The sequenced sample consisted of peripheral blood. Every receptor here comes from a woman in her 70s with acute or convalescent COVID-19. The CDR3 runs from the conserved cysteine through the conserved F or W. A D gene is named only where the DNA matches it firmly. Only some rows state a clone size, as once, few, many or a class for expanded clones.

NA	TRBV30	TRBJ1-1	TRBD1	14	TGTGCCTGGTGGGACAGGGGGCCGAACACTGAAGCTTTCTTT	CAWWDRGPNTEAFF
NA	TRBV3-1/TRBV3-2	TRBJ2-7	TRBD1	13	TGTGCCACGTTAGACAGGGGAACTGACGAGCAGTACTTC	CATLDRGTDEQYF
NA	TRBV6-5	TRBJ2-1	NA	12	TGTGCCAGCACCCCCCGGGGGTATGAGCAGTTCTTC	CASTPRGYEQFF
NA	TRBV5-1	TRBJ2-3	NA	16	TGCGCCAGCAGCTTGGGCGGATGGGCCAGAGGGGATACGCAGTATTTT	CASSLGGWARGDTQYF
NA	TRBV20-1	TRBJ2-7	NA	15	TGCAGTGCTAGTCAGGTACAGGTGGGCATCCACGAGCAGTACTTC	CSASQVQVGIHEQYF
NA	TRBV5-5	TRBJ1-1	NA	15	TGTGCCAGCAGTTCCGCGTATAGGGGTAACACTGAAGCTTTCTTT	CASSSAYRGNTEAFF
NA	TRBV3-1/TRBV3-2	TRBJ1-2	NA	13	TGTGCCAGCAGTCTCAGGGGAACCTATGGCTACACCTTC	CASSLRGTYGYTF
NA	TRBV6-5	TRBJ1-4	NA	14	TGTGCCAGCAGTTACAACGGGTATAATGAAAAACTGTTTTTT	CASSYNGYNEKLFF
NA	TRBV2	TRBJ1-5	TRBD1	14	TGTGCCAGCGGACAGGGTGTGGGCAATCAGCCCCAGCATTTT	CASGQGVGNQPQHF
once	TRBV6-1	TRBJ1-5	NA	14	TGTGCCAGCAGTGAACGAGTGGGCAATCAGCCCCAGCATTTT	CASSERVGNQPQHF
NA	TRBV7-9	TRBJ1-1	NA	15	TGTGCCAGCAGCCCGGCGGAGGGTAAGAACACTGAAGCTTTCTTT	CASSPAEGKNTEAFF
NA	TRBV5-1	TRBJ1-4	NA	14	TGCGCCAGCAGCTTGACGGCAACTAATGAAAAACTGTTTTTT	CASSLTATNEKLFF
NA	TRBV6-6	TRBJ1-5	TRBD1	16	TGTGCCAGCAGCCCGGAAAGAGGACAGGGAGGGCAGCCCCAGCATTTT	CASSPERGQGGQPQHF
NA	TRBV6-5	TRBJ1-1	NA	13	TGTGCCAGCAGTACCTCGACAGGCTTGAGGGCTTTCTTT	CASSTSTGLRAFF
NA	TRBV5-4	TRBJ2-3	TRBD1	14	TGTGCCAGCAGCCGACAGGGAAGCACAGATACGCAGTATTTT	CASSRQGSTDTQYF
NA	TRBV19	TRBJ1-2	NA	12	TGTGCCAGTAGGTCACAGCTCTATGGCTACACCTTC	CASRSQLYGYTF
NA	TRBV10-3	TRBJ2-5	TRBD2	14	TGTGCCATCGGAACTGGACTAGCACAAGAGACCCAGTACTTC	CAIGTGLAQETQYF
NA	TRBV5-4	TRBJ2-1	NA	14	TGTGCCAGCAGCCCTGTGGGCAGCTACAATGAGCAGTTCTTC	CASSPVGSYNEQFF
NA	TRBV2	TRBJ2-1	TRBD1	12	TGTGCCGGCAAGGGACAGTTCAGCGAGCAGTTCTTC	CAGKGQFSEQFF
NA	TRBV2	TRBJ2-5	TRBD2	15	TGTGCCAGCAGTGCCGGGCGGGGGTTCCAAGAGACCCAGTACTTC	CASSAGRGFQETQYF
few	TRBV15	TRBJ1-3	TRBD1	17	TGTGCCACCAGCAGAAACCACAGGGGACCCTCTGGAAACACCATATATTTT	CATSRNHRGPSGNTIYF
NA	TRBV12-3/TRBV12-4	TRBJ1-1	NA	13	TGTGCCAGCAGTTTAGGGAGGAACACTGAAGCTTTCTTT	CASSLGRNTEAFF
NA	TRBV5-1	TRBJ1-2	NA	12	TGCGCCAGCAGCACCGGTCCGGATGGCTACACCTTC	CASSTGPDGYTF
NA	TRBV7-3	TRBJ2-1	TRBD2	14	TGTGCCAGCAGCCCTAGCGGGGGGGCACGTGAGCAGTTCTTC	CASSPSGGAREQFF
NA	TRBV3-1/TRBV3-2	TRBJ2-3	NA	13	TGTGCCAGCAGCCAACGGGGAACAGATACGCAGTATTTT	CASSQRGTDTQYF
NA	TRBV13	TRBJ2-6	NA	15	TGTGCCAGCAGCGTCAGGGGCTCTGGGGCCAACGTCCTGACTTTC	CASSVRGSGANVLTF
NA	TRBV5-1	TRBJ2-3	NA	13	TGCGCCAGCAGCTTATCGCCGGGGGATACGCAGTATTTT	CASSLSPGDTQYF
NA	TRBV6-5	TRBJ1-5	NA	14	TGTGCCAGCAGTTCAATGCAGGGTAGTCAGCCCCAGCATTTT	CASSSMQGSQPQHF
NA	TRBV7-8	TRBJ1-2	TRBD1	15	TGTGCCAGCAGCCCCCCGGGACAGGGGGAACATGGCTACACCTTC	CASSPPGQGEHGYTF
once	TRBV7-8	TRBJ1-4	TRBD1	17	TGTGCCAGCAGCTTCCGCCAGGGGGCCGCCATTGGTGAAAAACTGTTTTTT	CASSFRQGAAIGEKLFF
NA	TRBV25-1	TRBJ1-2	NA	13	TGTGCCAGCAGGGATCCGGGTTACTATGGCTACACCTTC	CASRDPGYYGYTF
NA	TRBV18	TRBJ1-5	NA	14	TGTGCCAGCTCACCCAACCAAGCTAATCAGCCCCAGCATTTT	CASSPNQANQPQHF
NA	TRBV3-1/TRBV3-2	TRBJ1-6	NA	13	TGTGCCAGCAGCCGCGGCAGGGCCTCACCCCTCCACTTT	CASSRGRASPLHF
once	TRBV14	TRBJ1-6	TRBD1	13	TGTGCCAGCAGTCCCAGGGGGCGGTCACCCCTCCACTTT	CASSPRGRSPLHF
once	TRBV4-1	TRBJ2-1	NA	17	TGCGCCAGCAGCCAAGGGTGGGCCGTCGGGGGCTACAATGAGCAGTTCTTC	CASSQGWAVGGYNEQFF
NA	TRBV29-1	TRBJ1-1	TRBD1	12	TGCAGCGTAGGACAGGGAGACACTGAAGCTTTCTTT	CSVGQGDTEAFF
few	TRBV2	TRBJ1-2	TRBD1	13	TGTGCCAGTTCCGGGACAGGGGGCCATGGCTACACCTTC	CASSGTGGHGYTF
NA	TRBV15	TRBJ2-7	NA	15	TGTGCCACCAGCAAAAAGGCACGGAGCTCCTACGAGCAGTACTTC	CATSKKARSSYEQYF
few	TRBV9	TRBJ2-7	NA	16	TGTGCCAGCAGCGTCTCCGGCAGGGGGGCTCCCTACGAGCAGTACTTC	CASSVSGRGAPYEQYF
NA	TRBV5-6	TRBJ2-3	TRBD2	13	TGTGCCAGCGGACTAGCGGGGGGGAGGACGCAGTATTTT	CASGLAGGRTQYF
NA	TRBV19	TRBJ1-1	NA	13	TGTGCCAGTAGCCAAAATAGGGCAGGGCAAGCTTTCTTT	CASSQNRAGQAFF
NA	TRBV3-1/TRBV3-2	TRBJ1-6	NA	13	TGTGCCAGCAGCCAAGATTGGAGTTCACCCCTCCACTTT	CASSQDWSSPLHF
NA	TRBV9	TRBJ1-2	TRBD1	15	TGTGCCAGCAGCGAACACTCCGGGACAGTAGGTGGCTACACCTTC	CASSEHSGTVGGYTF
NA	TRBV11-1	TRBJ2-2	NA	15	TGTGCCAGCAGCTTAGGGTTGGGGGCTACCGGGGAGCTGTTTTTT	CASSLGLGATGELFF
once	TRBV29-1	TRBJ1-2	NA	12	TGCAGCGGCACTACAGGGAACTATGGCTACACCTTC	CSGTTGNYGYTF
NA	TRBV10-3	TRBJ1-2	NA	13	TGTGCCATCAGTGTAGACGGGAACTATGGCTACACCTTC	CAISVDGNYGYTF
NA	TRBV7-2	TRBJ2-7	TRBD2	17	TGTGCCAGCAGCCCGGGACTAGCGGGGAGAGCCTCCTACGAGCAGTACTTC	CASSPGLAGRASYEQYF
NA	TRBV19	TRBJ2-1	TRBD1	14	TGTGCCAGTAGGGGACAGGTCTCCTACAATGAGCAGTTCTTC	CASRGQVSYNEQFF
NA	TRBV5-1	TRBJ2-1	TRBD2	15	TGCGCCAGCAGCTCCCGCGGGGGGGCCGCGGATGAGCAGTTCTTC	CASSSRGGAADEQFF
NA	TRBV5-1	TRBJ2-7	TRBD1	15	TGCGCCAGCAGCTACGACAGGGGAACACCCTACGAGCAGTACTTC	CASSYDRGTPYEQYF
NA	TRBV5-4	TRBJ2-1	TRBD2	15	TGTGCCAGCAACCGTGGGGCGGGGGACTACAATGAGCAGTTCTTC	CASNRGAGDYNEQFF
NA	TRBV4-2	TRBJ2-2	NA	17	TGTGCCAGCAGCCACCCCCGCGGGGGCCGAAACACCGGGGAGCTGTTTTTT	CASSHPRGGRNTGELFF
NA	TRBV7-8	TRBJ2-3	NA	14	TGTGCCAGCACCAGCGGCCGGGGCACAGATACGCAGTATTTT	CASTSGRGTDTQYF
NA	TRBV5-5	TRBJ2-1	TRBD2	15	TGTGCCAGCAGCCGAAGCGGGGGGGCCTTTAGTGAGCAGTTCTTC	CASSRSGGAFSEQFF
once	TRBV20-1	TRBJ1-1	NA	13	TGCAGTGCTAGTCCTGGGAGGGGGACTGAAGCTTTCTTT	CSASPGRGTEAFF
NA	TRBV6-5	TRBJ1-4	NA	15	TGTGCCAGCTCCCCTCAGCGTAGGTCGGTGGAAAAACTGTTTTTT	CASSPQRRSVEKLFF
NA	TRBV18	TRBJ1-2	NA	15	TGTGCCAGCTCCCGTGCGGAGGAACCTAACTATGGCTACACCTTC	CASSRAEEPNYGYTF